The text below deals with one T cell receptor beta chain. This record belongs to a study of shared clonotypes between healthy human individuals. Looking at the study overall: There were three CD4 naive, three CD4 memory, two CD8 naive and one CD8 memory plates per donor.

Using immunoSEQ multiplex PCR, the repertoire was profiled, and TCRdb retains in-frame clones only, with some absent. The sample carries 150,000 to 200,000 clones, over 80% recorded once. The V and J ends lost 4 bases and 5 bases respectively, with 15 bases between them. This CDR3 comprises 14 residues. CDR1 and CDR2 from the germline V gene are SGHRS and YFSETQ. Sequencing used naive CD4+ T cells sorted from blood. Subset given: CD45RA+ positively selected. The chain recombines TRBV5-1 with TRBJ2-5; TRBD2 might be the D (5 bases). This TCR derives from a woman aged 30 to 39 in good health. The CDR3 here is CASSDGRGSETQYF. CDR3 nucleotides: TGCGCCAGCAGCGACGGACGAGGGAGTGAGACCCAGTACTTC.